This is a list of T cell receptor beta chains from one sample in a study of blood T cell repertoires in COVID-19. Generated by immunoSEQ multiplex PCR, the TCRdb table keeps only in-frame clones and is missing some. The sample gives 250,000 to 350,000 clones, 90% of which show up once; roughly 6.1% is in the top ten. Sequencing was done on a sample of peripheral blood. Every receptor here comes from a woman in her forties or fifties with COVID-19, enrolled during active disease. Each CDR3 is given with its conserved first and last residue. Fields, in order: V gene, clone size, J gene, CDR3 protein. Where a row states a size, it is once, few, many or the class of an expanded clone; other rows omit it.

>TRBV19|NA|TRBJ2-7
CASSSPRREAYEQYF
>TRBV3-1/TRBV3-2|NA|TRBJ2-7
CASSRRTSGSWTYEQYF
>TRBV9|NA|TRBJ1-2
CASSSAQDYGYTF
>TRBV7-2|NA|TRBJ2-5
CASSLVEGAETQYF
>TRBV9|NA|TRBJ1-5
CASSASGGHGQPQHF
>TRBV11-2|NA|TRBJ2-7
CASSRRGQGTAHEQYF
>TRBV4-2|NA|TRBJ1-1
CASSRADTRQEAFF
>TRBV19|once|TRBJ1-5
CASSMDPGSFSAQHF
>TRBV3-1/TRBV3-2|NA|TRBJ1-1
CASSQFGGQESEAFF
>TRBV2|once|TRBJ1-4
CASRSGLLANEKLFF
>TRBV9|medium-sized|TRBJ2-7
CASSETSLLDEQYF
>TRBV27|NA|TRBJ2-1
CASRGQGNGEQFF
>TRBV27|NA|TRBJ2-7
CASSLRGPAYEQYF
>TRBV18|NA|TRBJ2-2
CASSPPLQGGTGELFF
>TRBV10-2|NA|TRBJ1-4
CASSESGGDNEKLFF
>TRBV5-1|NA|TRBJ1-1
CASSRGQSMNTEAFF
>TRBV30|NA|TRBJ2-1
CAWSGGLGTYNEQFF
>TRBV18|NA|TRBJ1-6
CASSPTGQGYNSPLHF
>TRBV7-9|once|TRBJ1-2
CASSFDTRNYGYTF
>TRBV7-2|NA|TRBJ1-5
CASSFRQGNVQPQHF
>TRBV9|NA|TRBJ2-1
CASSVGGDAYNEQFF
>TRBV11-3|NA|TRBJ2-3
CASRSQGSTDTQYF
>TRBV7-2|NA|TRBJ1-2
CASSLEVAGASGYTF